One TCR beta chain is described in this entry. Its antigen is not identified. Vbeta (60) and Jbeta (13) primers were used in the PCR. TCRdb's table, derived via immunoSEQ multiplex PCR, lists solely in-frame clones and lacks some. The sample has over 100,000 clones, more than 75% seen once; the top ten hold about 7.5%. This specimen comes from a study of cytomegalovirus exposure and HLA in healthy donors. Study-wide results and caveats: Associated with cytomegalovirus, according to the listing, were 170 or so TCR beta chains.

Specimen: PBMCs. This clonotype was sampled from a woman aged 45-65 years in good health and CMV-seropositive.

CDR3 sequence (DNA): TGTGCCAGCAGTTTTTACTGGCGGGAGGGGGATGAGCAGTTCTTC. Translation gives CASSFYWREGDEQFF. This sequence joins TRBV27 and TRBJ2-1; TRBD2 agrees at 9 bases. The CDR3 spans 15 residues. Germline values: CDR1 MNHEY, CDR2 SMNVEV (reference sequence). V lost 3 bases and J lost 8; bases outside the gene matches: 8.